Below, 8 T cell receptor beta chains from the same sample are listed, as sequenced in a study of PD-1 blockade in mismatch repair-deficient tumors (dated by TCRdb to between 2016 and 2019). Libraries were built with the immunoSEQ multiplex PCR assay. TCRdb limited this immuneACCESS table to in-frame rearrangements with V and J called. A share of clones is missing; checked studies link under half to unresolved V genes, and the rest is unexplained. In all, the sample holds 120,000 or so clones, and around 87% of those were seen once. The top ten hold approximately 12% of the sample. This sample comprised peripheral blood, obtained 44 weeks after starting pembrolizumab. The receptors derive from an adult with mismatch repair-deficient cancer.

The rearrangement joins TRBV4-1 to TRBJ2-1; D is undetermined. V was cut by 4 bases and J by 6 bases, with 13 bases left in between. This CDR3 region has 14 residues. Germline V gene sequence: CDR1 MGHRA, CDR2 YSYEKL. CDR3 nucleotide sequence: TGCGCCAGCAGCCCGACTCTAGTTTTCAATGAGCAGTTCTTC. Amino acid sequence: CASSPTLVFNEQFF.

The V call is TRBV10-3, the J call TRBJ1-1, with D perhaps matching TRBD1 (5 bases). V was trimmed by 7 bases and J by 5 bases, leaving 17 bases between them. CDR1 is ENHRY and CDR2 is SYGVKD in the germline V gene. The CDR3 has 14 residues. CDR3 region: CAITMTEWGTEAFF. The CDR3 DNA reads TGTGCCATCACCATGACAGAATGGGGGACTGAAGCTTTCTTT.

The chain has TRBV19 and TRBJ2-3; 7 bases align to TRBD1. There are 16 residues in the CDR3. Germline values: CDR1 LNHDA, CDR2 SQIVND (reference sequence). V lost 3 bases, J lost 2 bases, and 8 bases stayed unmatched. The CDR3: CASSIYRGLFTDTQYF. DNA for the CDR3: TGTGCCAGTAGTATTTACAGGGGCCTTTTCACAGATACGCAGTATTTT.

The chain uses TRBV11-2 and TRBJ2-5; TRBD2 agrees at 8 bases. Trimming took 6 bases from V and 1 from J; bases not matched to a gene: 4. CDR3 length: 14 residues. The germline V gene has CDR1 SGHAT and CDR2 FQNNGV. The CDR3 region is CASSYRGGQETQYF. The CDR3 nucleotides are TGTGCCAGCAGTTACCGGGGGGGCCAAGAGACCCAGTACTTC.

This chain joins TRBV6-1 and TRBJ2-7; D is unresolved. The germline V gene encodes CDR1 MNHNS and CDR2 SASEGT. Trimming took off 1 base at V and 5 bases at J, with 12 bases between the two ends. The CDR3 loop spans 14 amino acids. The CDR3 region has the DNA TGTGCCAGCAGTGAAGGGGGTAGACGCAACGAGCAGTACTTC. Its translation: CASSEGGRRNEQYF.

This sequence joins TRBV9 and TRBJ1-1; the D gene is possibly TRBD1 (5 bases). Germline values: CDR1 SGDLS, CDR2 YYNGEE. V was pared by 0 bases and J by 0 bases, with 12 bases between. CDR3 length equals 16 residues. The CDR3: CASSVGGGGLNTEAFF. Written as DNA, the CDR3 is TGTGCCAGCAGCGTAGGTGGGGGGGGTTTGAACACTGAAGCTTTCTTT.

This clone is a singleton in its sample. V and J are TRBV7-9 and TRBJ2-1; TRBD1 matches 9 bases. The CDR3 contains 15 residues. CDR1 is SEHNR and CDR2 is FQNEAQ in the germline V gene (reference sequence). V was clipped by 6 bases and J by 2 bases; unmatched bases: 5. Here the CDR3 reads CASSSQGATYNEQFF. In DNA form, the CDR3 reads TGTGCCAGCAGTTCACAGGGGGCTACCTACAATGAGCAGTTCTTC.

The rearrangement uses TRBV28 and TRBJ2-1; 7 nucleotides agree with TRBD1. CDR3 length: 19 amino acids. V dropped 4 bases and J dropped 0; count of bases not matched to a gene: 15. Per the germline V gene, CDR1 is MDHEN and CDR2 is SYDVKM. CDR3 sequence: CASSWIGVGTEGSYNEQFF. In nucleotides, the CDR3 is TGTGCCAGCAGTTGGATTGGTGTCGGGACAGAAGGCTCCTACAATGAGCAGTTCTTC.